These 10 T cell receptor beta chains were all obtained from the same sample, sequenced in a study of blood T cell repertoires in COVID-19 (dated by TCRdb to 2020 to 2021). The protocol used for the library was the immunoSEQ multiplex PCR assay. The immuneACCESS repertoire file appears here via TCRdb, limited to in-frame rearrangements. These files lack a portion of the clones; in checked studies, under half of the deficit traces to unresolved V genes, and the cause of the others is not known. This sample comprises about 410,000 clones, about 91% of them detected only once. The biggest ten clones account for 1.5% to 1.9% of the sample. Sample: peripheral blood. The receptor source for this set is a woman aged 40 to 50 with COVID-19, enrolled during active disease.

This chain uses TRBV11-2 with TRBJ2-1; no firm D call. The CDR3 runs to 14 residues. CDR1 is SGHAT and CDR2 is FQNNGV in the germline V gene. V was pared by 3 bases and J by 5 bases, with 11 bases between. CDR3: CASSLTPGHNEQFF. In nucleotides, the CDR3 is TGTGCCAGCAGCTTGACTCCCGGCCACAATGAGCAGTTCTTC.

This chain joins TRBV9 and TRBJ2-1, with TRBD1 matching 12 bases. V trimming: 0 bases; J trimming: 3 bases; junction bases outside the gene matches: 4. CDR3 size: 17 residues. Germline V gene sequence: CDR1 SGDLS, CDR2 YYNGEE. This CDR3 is CASSVGDRGQVYNEQFF. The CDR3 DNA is TGTGCCAGCAGCGTAGGGGACAGGGGGCAAGTCTACAATGAGCAGTTCTTC.

The CDR3 DNA is TGTGCCAGCAGTTACTCGAAATTGATACTACCTGAAGCTTTCTTT. Protein sequence: CASSYSKLILPEAFF. The chain links TRBV6-2 or TRBV6-3 to TRBJ1-1; D ambiguous. The V end lost 0 bases, the J end lost 6 bases, and 14 bases lay between the germline ends. CDR1 is MNHEY, CDR2 SVGEGT, per germline. This CDR3 contains 15 residues.

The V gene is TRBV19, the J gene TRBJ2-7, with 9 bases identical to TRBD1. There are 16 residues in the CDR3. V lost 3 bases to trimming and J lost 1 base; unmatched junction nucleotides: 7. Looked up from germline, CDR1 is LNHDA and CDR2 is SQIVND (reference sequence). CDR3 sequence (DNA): TGTGCCAGTAGTATCAGCAGGGACAGGGTATCCTACGAGCAGTACTTC. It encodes CASSISRDRVSYEQYF.

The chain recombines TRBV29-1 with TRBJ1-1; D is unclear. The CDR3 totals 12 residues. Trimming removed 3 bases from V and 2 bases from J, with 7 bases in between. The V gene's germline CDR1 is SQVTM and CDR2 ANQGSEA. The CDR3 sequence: CSVEWLNTEAFF. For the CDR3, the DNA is TGCAGCGTTGAGTGGCTCAACACTGAAGCTTTCTTT.

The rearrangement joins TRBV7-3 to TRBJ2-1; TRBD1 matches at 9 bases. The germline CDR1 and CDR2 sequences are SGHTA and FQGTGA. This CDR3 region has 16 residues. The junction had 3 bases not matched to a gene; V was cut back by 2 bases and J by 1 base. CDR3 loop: CASSLAGTGSYNEQFF. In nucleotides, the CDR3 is TGTGCCAGCAGCTTAGCCGGGACAGGGTCCTACAATGAGCAGTTCTTC.

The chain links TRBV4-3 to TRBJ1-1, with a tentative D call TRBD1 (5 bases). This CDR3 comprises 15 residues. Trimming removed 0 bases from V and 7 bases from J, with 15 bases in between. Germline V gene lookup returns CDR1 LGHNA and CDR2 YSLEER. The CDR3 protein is CASSQDGGNGGEAFF. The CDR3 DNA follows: TGCGCCAGCAGCCAAGATGGGGGTAACGGGGGTGAAGCTTTCTTT.

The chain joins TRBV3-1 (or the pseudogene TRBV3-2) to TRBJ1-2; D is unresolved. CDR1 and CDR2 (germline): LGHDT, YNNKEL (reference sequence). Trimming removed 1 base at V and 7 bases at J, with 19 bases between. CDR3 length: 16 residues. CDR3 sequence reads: CASSQAPMTRYSGYTF. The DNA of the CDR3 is TGTGCCAGCAGCCAAGCCCCGATGACCAGGTACAGTGGCTACACCTTC.

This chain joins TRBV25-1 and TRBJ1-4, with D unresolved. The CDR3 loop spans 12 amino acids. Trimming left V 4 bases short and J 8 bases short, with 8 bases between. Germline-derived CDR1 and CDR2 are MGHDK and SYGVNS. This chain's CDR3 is CASSGQGEKLFF. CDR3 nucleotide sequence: TGTGCCAGCAGTGGACAAGGCGAAAAACTGTTTTTT. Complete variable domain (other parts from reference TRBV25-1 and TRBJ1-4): EADIYQTPRYLVIGTGKKITLECSQTMGHDKMYWYQQDPGMELHLIHYSYGVNSTEKGDLSSESTVSRIRTEHFPLTLESARPSHTSQYLCASSGQGEKLFFGSGTQLSVL.

The CDR3 reads CSVVGGSNEQFF. The DNA for the CDR3 is TGCAGCGTTGTAGGGGGCAGCAATGAGCAGTTCTTC. The chain is built from TRBV29-1 and TRBJ2-1, with 7 bases matching TRBD1. Germline trimming cut 4 bases from V and 6 bases from J; bases unmatched to any gene: 3. The CDR3 contains 12 residues. In germline, CDR1 is SQVTM, CDR2 ANQGSEA.